This passage covers 17 T cell receptor beta chains from one sample sequenced in a study of beta chain features in type 1 diabetes. Every isolated RNA sample was fully reverse transcribed, so sequencing captured expressed TCRB transcripts. Generated by immunoSEQ multiplex PCR, the TCRdb table keeps only in-frame clones and is missing some. This repertoire shows some 360,000 clones, around a fifth found once; its top ten account for about 0.045%. The specimen was naive CD4+ T cells from blood. Every receptor here comes from a woman between 18 and 29 years old in good health.

The V gene is TRBV7-2, the J gene TRBJ2-7; 9 bases are a match to TRBD1. V lost 3 bases, J lost 3 bases, and 3 bases stayed unmatched. The CDR3 is made up of 14 amino acids. In germline, CDR1 is SGHTA, CDR2 FQGNSA. Here the CDR3 reads CASSLVTGGYEQYF. The CDR3, as DNA: TGTGCCAGCAGCTTGGTGACAGGGGGCTACGAGCAGTACTTC. The complete variable domain, with remaining parts taken from reference TRBV7-2 and TRBJ2-7, reads GAGVSQSPSNKVTEKGKDVELRCDPISGHTALYWYRQSLGQGLEFLIYFQGNSAPDKSGLPSDRFSAERTGGSVSTLTIQRTQQEDSAVYLCASSLVTGGYEQYFGPGTRLTVT.

This clone was found a few times. J is TRBJ1-1 and V is TRBV7-9; D is perhaps TRBD1 (6 bases). The V gene's germline CDR1 is SEHNR and CDR2 FQNEAQ (reference sequence). The CDR3 consists of 13 residues. The ends were cut back, 5 bases at V and 6 bases at J, with 13 bases in the middle. In nucleotides, the CDR3 is TGTGCCAGCAGCCCTCGACAGGCCTCTGAAGCTTTCTTT. This sequence encodes CASSPRQASEAFF.

This clone appeared a few times. The V and J genes are TRBV7-6 and TRBJ1-5, with D possibly matching TRBD1 (5 bases). This CDR3 region has 14 residues. Trimming removed 0 bases at V and 4 bases at J, with 7 bases between. Germline CDR1 is SGHVS and CDR2 is FNYEAQ. The CDR3 reads CASSLAGGNQPQHF. CDR3 coding DNA: TGTGCCAGCAGCTTAGCTGGGGGGAATCAGCCCCAGCATTTT.

The table lists this clone with a few counts. The CDR3 DNA sequence: TGCAGTACACGGACAAACATGGACACTGAAGCTTTCTTT. Protein sequence: CSTRTNMDTEAFF. The rearrangement uses TRBV29-1 and TRBJ1-1; D is perhaps TRBD1 (5 bases). Germline values: CDR1 SQVTM, CDR2 ANQGSEA. This CDR3 is 13 amino acids long.

The chain couples TRBV6-6 to TRBJ1-5; D might be TRBD1 (6 bases). Germline loops: CDR1 MNHNY, CDR2 SVGAGI (reference sequence). The CDR3 contains 14 residues. Trimming removed 5 bases from V and 3 bases from J, with 11 bases in between. The CDR3 spells CASSRMGANQPQHF. CDR3 in DNA: TGTGCCAGCAGTCGGATGGGGGCCAATCAGCCCCAGCATTTT.

In its sample, this clone was seen a few times. This sequence joins TRBV7-8 and TRBJ1-2; D possibly corresponds to TRBD1 (5 bases). Trimming stripped 2 bases from V and 5 bases from J, with 12 bases between. CDR3 length equals 14 residues. Germline CDR1 is SGHVS and CDR2 is FQNEAQ. CDR3 protein: CASSLIPGIYGYTF. The CDR3 DNA sequence: TGTGCCAGCAGCTTAATTCCAGGGATATATGGCTACACCTTC.

This clone occurred a few times. The chain combines TRBV7-2 with TRBJ1-5, with D perhaps matching TRBD1 (5 bases). The V end was cut by 3 bases, the J end by 5 bases, with 8 bases between. The CDR3 sequence is 13 residues long. Germline CDR1 reads SGHTA; CDR2 reads FQGNSA. In DNA form, the CDR3 reads TGTGCCAGCAGCTTTAGCAGGGATCAGCCCCAGCATTTT. Residues: CASSFSRDQPQHF.

This clone turned up a few times. The J gene is TRBJ1-5, the V gene TRBV2; D may be TRBD1 (5 bases). The CDR3 contains 13 residues. With 3 bases removed from V and 5 bases from J, the gap between germline ends came to 8 bases. CDR1 is SNHLY, CDR2 FYNNEI, per germline. In DNA, the CDR3 is TGTGCCAGCAGTGACTGGGGGGATCAGCCCCAGCATTTT. It specifies CASSDWGDQPQHF.

This chain connects TRBV5-1 to TRBJ1-1, with 9 nucleotides matching TRBD1. CDR1 and CDR2 from the germline V gene are SGHRS and YFSETQ. V shed 3 bases, J shed 5 bases, and the junction held 8 bases outside the gene matches. The CDR3 runs 15 residues. DNA for the CDR3: TGCGCCAGCAGCTCGCCGGGACAGGGTAGGACTGAAGCTTTCTTT. Translated, it gives CASSSPGQGRTEAFF.

The table lists this clone with a few counts. J is TRBJ2-1 and V is TRBV7-9; 8 bases are shared with TRBD2. The CDR3 is 12 residues long. Per germline, CDR1 SEHNR and CDR2 FQNEAQ (reference sequence). V dropped 1 base and J dropped 15; count of bases not matched to a gene: 5. The CDR3 nucleotides read TGTGCCAGCAGCTTAGTGGGCCGGGGGGGGTTCTTC. Its protein product is CASSLVGRGGFF. Looking up the rest from reference TRBV7-9 and TRBJ2-1 gives the full variable domain: DTGVSQNPRHKITKRGQNVTFRCDPISEHNRLYWYRQTLGQGPEFLTYFQNEAQLEKSRLLSDRFSAERPKGSFSTLEIQRTEQGDSAMYLCASSLVGRGGFFGPGTRLTVL.

The chain joins TRBV29-1 to TRBJ1-1; 7 bases match TRBD1. The V gene end was trimmed by 6 bases and the J gene end by 2 bases; junction bases not matched to a gene: 6. Germline V CDR1 and CDR2: SQVTM, ANQGSEA. The CDR3 contains 13 residues. The DNA for the CDR3 is TGCAGCGTAGACACAGGGGTAAACACTGAAGCTTTCTTT. Protein sequence: CSVDTGVNTEAFF.

The V call is TRBV29-1, the J call TRBJ2-7; 7 bases align to TRBD2. V lost 4 bases and J lost 2; bases outside the gene matches: 5. This CDR3 comprises 13 residues. The germline gives CDR1 SQVTM, CDR2 ANQGSEA. The CDR3 sequence is CSVGASGTYEQYF. CDR3 sequence (DNA): TGCAGCGTTGGAGCGAGCGGGACCTACGAGCAGTACTTC.

V and J are TRBV5-1 and TRBJ2-2; 8 bases line up with TRBD1. The CDR3 has 16 residues. The trim removed 4 bases at V and 3 bases at J, leaving 8 bases unmatched. Per the germline V gene, CDR1 is SGHRS and CDR2 is YFSETQ. The CDR3 bases are TGCGCCAGCAGCCCACGGACAGGGACAGACACCGGGGAGCTGTTTTTT. Protein: CASSPRTGTDTGELFF.

The chain employs TRBV2 and TRBJ2-1, with TRBD2 identical over 16 bases. V lost 6 bases to trimming and J lost 8 bases; unmatched junction nucleotides: 1. The CDR3 has 14 residues. Germline values: CDR1 SNHLY, CDR2 FYNNEI. Written as DNA, the CDR3 is TGTGCCAGCAGGGGACTAGCGGGGGGGCATGAGCAGTTCTTC. Amino acid sequence: CASRGLAGGHEQFF.

The chain links TRBV6-1 to TRBJ2-7; 9 positions agree with TRBD2. Trimming removed 8 bases from V and 3 bases from J; junction bases left unmatched: 5. The CDR3 totals 13 residues. CDR1 is MNHNS, CDR2 SASEGT, per germline. In DNA, the CDR3 is TGTGCCAGCGGACTAGCGCGATACTACGAGCAGTACTTC. It translates to CASGLARYYEQYF.

The V call is TRBV9, the J call TRBJ2-5, with D uncertain. V lost 2 bases and J 5 bases, leaving 10 bases between the germline ends. Germline loops: CDR1 SGDLS, CDR2 YYNGEE. This CDR3 spans 13 amino acids. CDR3 in amino acids: CASSVGLMETQYF. CDR3 sequence (DNA): TGTGCCAGCAGCGTCGGGTTGATGGAGACCCAGTACTTC.

The rearrangement joins TRBV2 to TRBJ2-1, with 8 bases matching TRBD2. J was trimmed by 3 bases and V by 5 bases; bases with no gene match: 9. Looked up from germline, CDR1 is SNHLY and CDR2 is FYNNEI. CDR3 length: 16 amino acids. The CDR3 DNA follows: TGTGCCAGCAGTACCTTGGGACTAGGAGGCTACAATGAGCAGTTCTTC. Its protein product is CASSTLGLGGYNEQFF.